The TCR beta chain under discussion was sequenced for a study of T cell clonality in common variable immunodeficiency. This clone has ten or more counts. The read ends 3 residues early relative to the CDR3; the germline J gene fills the gap. Measured with immunoSEQ multiplex PCR; TCRdb has only the in-frame clones, and not every one. The sample has tens of thousands of clones, none seen only once; the top ten hold about 5.9%. V was clipped by 0 bases and J by 2 bases, with 16 bases between them. This CDR3 contains 16 residues. Germline lookup yields CDR1 DFQATT and CDR2 SNEGSKA (reference sequence). This chain links TRBV20-1 with TRBJ2-5; the D gene is possibly TRBD2 (7 bases). The sequence was obtained from a person aged 18-70 years in good health. The sequenced sample consisted of peripheral blood mononuclear cells. The CDR3 bases that were read are TGCAGTGCTAGAGATTCTTTGCGGGGGCAACAAGAGACC. Its translation is CSARDSLRGQQET. The whole CDR3 sequence is CSARDSLRGQQETQYF.